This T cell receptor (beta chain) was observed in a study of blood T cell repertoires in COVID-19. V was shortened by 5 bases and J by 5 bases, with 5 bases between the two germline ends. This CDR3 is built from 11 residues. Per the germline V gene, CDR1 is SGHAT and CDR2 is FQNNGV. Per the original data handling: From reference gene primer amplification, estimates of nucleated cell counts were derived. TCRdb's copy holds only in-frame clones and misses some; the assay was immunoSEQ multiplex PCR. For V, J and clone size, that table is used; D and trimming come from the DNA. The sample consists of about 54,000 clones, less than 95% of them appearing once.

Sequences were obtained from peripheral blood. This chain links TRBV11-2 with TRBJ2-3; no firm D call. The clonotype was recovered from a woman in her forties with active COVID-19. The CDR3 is CASSPGDTQYF. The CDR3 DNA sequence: TGTGCCAGCAGCCCGGGAGATACGCAGTATTTT.